This entry lists 7 T cell receptor beta chains sequenced from one sample in a study of blood T cells in healthy people across ages (dated by TCRdb to between 2015 and 2016). Libraries came from 5' RACE. Instrument used: Illumina HiSeq 2500. A second PCR of about 7 to 12 cycles was performed with a sample-barcoded 5' primer and a J-beta primer mix. TCRdb cleaned the public reads at Q25 with fastp, built clones with MiXCR and kept in-frame beta chains. CDR3 protein sequences are deduplicated, and each keeps its most common genes and DNA. This sample gives about 1,600,000 distinct CDR3 sequences in total; approximately 38% of them show up just once. 7.9% of the sample goes to the ten largest clones. The sequencing sample was made of blood. The receptors derive from a woman between 18 and 30 years old in good health.

The chain recombines TRBV20-1 with TRBJ1-1, with 8 bases identical to TRBD1. V lost 0 bases to trimming and J lost 1 base; unmatched junction nucleotides: 4. The CDR3 is made up of 15 amino acids. From germline, CDR1 is DFQATT and CDR2 SNEGSKA (reference sequence). The CDR3 sequence: CSARDQGTGNTEAFF. CDR3 DNA: TGCAGTGCTAGAGATCAGGGGACAGGGAACACTGAAGCTTTCTTT.

With respect to this clonotype: A much larger clone is a single base away; this may be a read error. CDR3 nucleotides: TGTACCAGCAGCCCCTACAGCGGGGGCTCAGATACGCAGTATTTT. Protein sequence: CTSSPYSGGSDTQYF. The chain uses TRBV7-6 and TRBJ2-3, with 8 positions matching TRBD2. The CDR3 spans 15 residues. Germline loops: CDR1 SGHVS, CDR2 FNYEAQ.

J is TRBJ1-2 and V is TRBV12-3 or TRBV12-4; possible D gene TRBD1, 6 bases. The CDR3 totals 15 residues. V lost 8 bases to trimming and J lost 4 bases, with 20 bases between them. The CDR3 loop reads CASSQYLGGGYGYTF. CDR3 nucleotide sequence: TGTGCCAGCTCCCAATACCTGGGAGGGGGCTATGGCTACACCTTC.

This clonotype was counted once. This chain joins TRBV5-1 and TRBJ2-1; 8 nucleotides match TRBD2. CDR1 and CDR2 (germline): SGHRS, YFSETQ. The CDR3 has 16 amino acids. Trimming removed 1 base from V and 2 bases from J; junction bases left unmatched: 5. In DNA, the CDR3 is TGCGCCAGCAGCTTGCACACTAGCGGCACCTACAATGAGCAGTTCTTC. Protein product: CASSLHTSGTYNEQFF.

The gene calls are TRBV20-1 and TRBJ2-3, with D possibly being TRBD1 or TRBD2 (5 bases each). The germline gives CDR1 DFQATT, CDR2 SNEGSKA (reference sequence). The CDR3 covers 13 residues. V was trimmed by 6 bases and J by 4 bases, leaving 14 bases between them. The DNA for the CDR3 is TGCAGTGCCGAGGGAAGGGGCGCAGATACGCAGTATTTT. As protein: CSAEGRGADTQYF.

This clonotype was detected only a few times. The rearrangement links TRBV20-1 to TRBJ2-7; 7 nucleotides line up with TRBD1. Germline CDR1 is DFQATT and CDR2 is SNEGSKA (reference sequence). The trim removed 0 bases at V and 0 bases at J, leaving 5 bases unmatched. The CDR3 is made up of 15 amino acids. CDR3 DNA sequence: TGCAGTGCTAGAGATATAGAGGGGGCCTCCTACGAGCAGTACTTC. It is translated as CSARDIEGASYEQYF.

The J gene is TRBJ2-1, the V gene TRBV7-9; D could derive from TRBD1 or TRBD2 (5 bases each). TRBJ2-7 matches the DNA end more closely, so the J call is doubtful. The CDR3 has 15 amino acids. Germline CDR1 and CDR2: SEHNR and FQNEAQ (reference sequence). For the CDR3, the DNA is TGTGCCAGCAGCTTAGAGGGGAGCTCCTACAATGAGCAGTACTTC. Translation gives CASSLEGSSYNEQYF.